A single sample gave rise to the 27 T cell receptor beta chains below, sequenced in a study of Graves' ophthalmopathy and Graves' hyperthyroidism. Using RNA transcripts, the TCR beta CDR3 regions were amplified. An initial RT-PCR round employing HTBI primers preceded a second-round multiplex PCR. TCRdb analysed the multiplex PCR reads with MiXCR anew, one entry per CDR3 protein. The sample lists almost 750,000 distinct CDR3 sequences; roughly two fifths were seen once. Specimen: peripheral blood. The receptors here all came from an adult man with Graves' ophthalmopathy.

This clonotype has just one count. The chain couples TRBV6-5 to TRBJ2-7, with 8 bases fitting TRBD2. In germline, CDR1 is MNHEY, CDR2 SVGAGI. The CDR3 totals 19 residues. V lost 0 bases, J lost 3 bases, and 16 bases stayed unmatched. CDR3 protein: CASSYSQRFREGEHYEQYF. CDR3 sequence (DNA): TGTGCCAGCAGTTACTCGCAAAGATTCCGGGAGGGAGAACACTACGAGCAGTACTTC.

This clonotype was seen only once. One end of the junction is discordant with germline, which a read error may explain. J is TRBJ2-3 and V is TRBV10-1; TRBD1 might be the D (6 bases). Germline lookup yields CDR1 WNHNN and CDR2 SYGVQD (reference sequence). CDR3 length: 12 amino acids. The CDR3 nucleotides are TGTGCCAGCAGGGGCCCAGCAGATACGCAGTATTTT. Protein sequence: CASRGPADTQYF.

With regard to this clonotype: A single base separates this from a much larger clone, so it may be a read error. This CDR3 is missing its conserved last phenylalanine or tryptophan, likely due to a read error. In DNA, the CDR3 is TGTGCCAGCAGGGGACGGGGGTATGGCTACACCGTC. Translated, it gives CASRGRGYGYTV. This rearrangement joins TRBV12-3 or TRBV12-4 to TRBJ1-2, with D possibly matching TRBD1 (5 bases). Trimming pared 6 bases from V and 5 bases from J, leaving 10 bases between. The CDR3 runs to 12 residues.

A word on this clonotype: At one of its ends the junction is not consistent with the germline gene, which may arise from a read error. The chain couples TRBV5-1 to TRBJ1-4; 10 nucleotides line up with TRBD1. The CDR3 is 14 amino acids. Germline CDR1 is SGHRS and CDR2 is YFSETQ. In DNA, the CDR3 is TGCGCCAGCAGATTCGGGACAGGGGAAGAAAAACTGCTTTTT. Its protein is CASRFGTGEEKLLF. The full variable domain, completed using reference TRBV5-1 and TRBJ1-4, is KAGVTQTPRYLIKTRGQQVTLSCSPISGHRSVSWYQQTPGQGLQFLFEYFSETQRNKGNFPGRFSGRQFSNSRSEMNVSTLELGDSALYLCASRFGTGEEKLLFGSGTQLSVL.

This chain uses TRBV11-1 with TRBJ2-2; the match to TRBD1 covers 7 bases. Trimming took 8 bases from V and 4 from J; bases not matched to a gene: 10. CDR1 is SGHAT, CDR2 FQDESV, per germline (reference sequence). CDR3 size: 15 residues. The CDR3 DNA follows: TGTGCCAGCCGCGTCGAGGGGGCTGCCACCGGGGAGCTGTTTTTT. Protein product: CASRVEGAATGELFF. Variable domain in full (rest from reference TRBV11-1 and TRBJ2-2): EAEVAQSPRYKITEKSQAVAFWCDPISGHATLYWYRQILGQGPELLVQFQDESVVDDSQLPKDRFSAERLKGVDSTLKIQPAELGDSAMYLCASRVEGAATGELFFGEGSRLTVL.

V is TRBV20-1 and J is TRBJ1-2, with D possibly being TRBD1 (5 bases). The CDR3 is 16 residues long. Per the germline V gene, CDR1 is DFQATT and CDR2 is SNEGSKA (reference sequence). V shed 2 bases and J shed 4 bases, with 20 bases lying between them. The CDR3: CSARLGGTSEAYGYTF. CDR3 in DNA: TGCAGTGCTAGACTGGGAGGGACCTCGGAGGCCTATGGCTACACCTTC.

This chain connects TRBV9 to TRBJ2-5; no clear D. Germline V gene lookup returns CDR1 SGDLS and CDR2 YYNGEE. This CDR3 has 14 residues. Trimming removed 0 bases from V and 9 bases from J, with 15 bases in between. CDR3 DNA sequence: TGTGCCAGCAGCGTAGCTCTGGGTGATCAGCCCCAGTACTTC. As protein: CASSVALGDQPQYF.

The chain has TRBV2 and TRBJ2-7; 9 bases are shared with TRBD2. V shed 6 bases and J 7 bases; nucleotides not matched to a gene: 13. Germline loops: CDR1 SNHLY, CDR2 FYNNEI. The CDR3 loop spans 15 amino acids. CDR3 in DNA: TGTGCCAGCAGCTTAACGGCGGGAGGGCCGGGTGAGCAGTACTTC. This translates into CASSLTAGGPGEQYF.

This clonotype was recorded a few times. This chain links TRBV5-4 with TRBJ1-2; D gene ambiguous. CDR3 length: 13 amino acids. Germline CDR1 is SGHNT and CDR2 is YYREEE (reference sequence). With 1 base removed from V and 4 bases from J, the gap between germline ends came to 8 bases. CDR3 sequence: CASSLQVGYGYTF. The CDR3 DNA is TGTGCCAGCAGCTTGCAGGTTGGCTATGGCTACACCTTC.

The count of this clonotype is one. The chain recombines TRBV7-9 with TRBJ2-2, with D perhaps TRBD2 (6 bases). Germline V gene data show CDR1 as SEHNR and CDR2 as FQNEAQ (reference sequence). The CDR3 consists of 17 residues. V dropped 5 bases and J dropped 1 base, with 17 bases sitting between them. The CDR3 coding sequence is TGTGCCAGCAGCCCGACGGCGGGCGGGGAGAACACCGGGGAGCTGTTTTTT. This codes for CASSPTAGGENTGELFF.

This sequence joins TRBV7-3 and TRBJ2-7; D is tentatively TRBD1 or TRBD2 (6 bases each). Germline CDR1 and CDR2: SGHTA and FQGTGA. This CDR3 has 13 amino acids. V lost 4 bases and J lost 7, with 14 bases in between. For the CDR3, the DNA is TGTGCCAGCAGCTCCACTACAGGGAGGGAGCAGTACTTC. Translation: CASSSTTGREQYF.

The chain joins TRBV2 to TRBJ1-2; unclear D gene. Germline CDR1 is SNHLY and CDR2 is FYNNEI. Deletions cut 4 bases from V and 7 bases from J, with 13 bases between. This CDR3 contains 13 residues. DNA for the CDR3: TGTGCCAGCAGTGCTCTCCGGGCTAGTGGCTACACCTTC. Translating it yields CASSALRASGYTF.

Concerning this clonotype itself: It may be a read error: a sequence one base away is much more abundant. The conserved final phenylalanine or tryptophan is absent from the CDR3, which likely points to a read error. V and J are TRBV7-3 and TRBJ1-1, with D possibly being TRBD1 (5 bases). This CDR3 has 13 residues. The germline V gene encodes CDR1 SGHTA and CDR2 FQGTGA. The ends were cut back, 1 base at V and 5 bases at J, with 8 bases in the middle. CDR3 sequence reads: CASSLNQGTEAFL. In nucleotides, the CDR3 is TGTGCCAGCAGCTTAAACCAGGGTACTGAAGCTTTCCTT.

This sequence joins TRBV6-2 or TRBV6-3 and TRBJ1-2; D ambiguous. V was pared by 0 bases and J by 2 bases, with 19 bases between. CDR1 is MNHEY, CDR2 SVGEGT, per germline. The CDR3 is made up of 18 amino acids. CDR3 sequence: CASSYSYGQGSLNYGYTF. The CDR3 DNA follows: TGTGCCAGCAGTTACTCATACGGGCAAGGGAGCCTGAACTATGGCTACACCTTC.

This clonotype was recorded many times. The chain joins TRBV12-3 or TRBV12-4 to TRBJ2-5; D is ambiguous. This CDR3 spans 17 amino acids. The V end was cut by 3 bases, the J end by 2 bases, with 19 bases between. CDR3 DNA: TGTGCCAGCAGTTTTTCCCTCCACCAGAAAAGACAAGAGACCCAGTACTTC. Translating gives CASSFSLHQKRQETQYF.

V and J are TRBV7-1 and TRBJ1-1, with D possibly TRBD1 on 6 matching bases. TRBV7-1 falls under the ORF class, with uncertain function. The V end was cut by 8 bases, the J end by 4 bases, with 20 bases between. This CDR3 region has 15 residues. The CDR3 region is CASARDNNGGTEAFF. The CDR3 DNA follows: TGTGCCAGCGCTCGGGACAATAATGGTGGCACTGAAGCTTTCTTT.

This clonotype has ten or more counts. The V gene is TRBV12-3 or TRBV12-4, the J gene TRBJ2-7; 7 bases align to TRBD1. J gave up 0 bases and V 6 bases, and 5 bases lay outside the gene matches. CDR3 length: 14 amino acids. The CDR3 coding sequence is TGTGCCAGCAGAAGGGACAGCCACTCCTACGAGCAGTACTTC. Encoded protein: CASRRDSHSYEQYF.

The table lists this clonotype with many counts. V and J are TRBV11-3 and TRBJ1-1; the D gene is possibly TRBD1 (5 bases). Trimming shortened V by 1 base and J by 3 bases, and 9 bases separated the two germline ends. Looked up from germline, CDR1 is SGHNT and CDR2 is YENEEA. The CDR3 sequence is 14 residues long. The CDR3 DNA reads TGTGCCAGCAGCTTAGGCAGGGCGGACACTGAAGCTTTCTTT. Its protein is CASSLGRADTEAFF. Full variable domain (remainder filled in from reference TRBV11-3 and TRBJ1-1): EAGVVQSPRYKIIEKKQPVAFWCNPISGHNTLYWYLQNLGQGPELLIRYENEEAVDDSQLPKDRFSAERLKGVDSTLKIQPAELGDSAVYLCASSLGRADTEAFFGQGTRLTVV.

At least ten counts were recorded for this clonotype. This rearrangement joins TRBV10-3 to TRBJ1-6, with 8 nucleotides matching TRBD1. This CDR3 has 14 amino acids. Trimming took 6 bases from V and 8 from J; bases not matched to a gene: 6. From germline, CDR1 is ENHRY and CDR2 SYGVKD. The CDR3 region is CAISSDRGDSPLHF. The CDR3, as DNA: TGTGCCATCAGCAGCGACAGGGGCGATTCACCCCTCCACTTT.

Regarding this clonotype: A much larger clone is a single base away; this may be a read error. CDR3 loop: CATTQGKNYGYTF. CDR3 bases: TGTGCCACCACCCAGGGGAAGAACTATGGCTACACCTTC. The chain is built from TRBV10-3 and TRBJ1-2, with D possibly being TRBD1 (6 bases). Deletions cut 10 bases from V and 2 bases from J, with 14 bases between. This CDR3 spans 13 amino acids. Germline V lookup: CDR1 ENHRY, CDR2 SYGVKD.

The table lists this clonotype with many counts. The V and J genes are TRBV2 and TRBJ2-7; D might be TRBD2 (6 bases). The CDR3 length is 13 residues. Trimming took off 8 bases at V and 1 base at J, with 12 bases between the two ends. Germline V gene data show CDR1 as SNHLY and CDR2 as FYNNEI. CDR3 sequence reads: CASAAGLSYEQYF. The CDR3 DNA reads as TGTGCCAGCGCTGCTGGACTATCCTACGAGCAGTACTTC.

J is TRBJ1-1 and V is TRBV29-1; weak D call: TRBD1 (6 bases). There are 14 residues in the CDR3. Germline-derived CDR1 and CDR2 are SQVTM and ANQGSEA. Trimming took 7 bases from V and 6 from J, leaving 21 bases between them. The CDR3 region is CSGGNGGALAEAFF. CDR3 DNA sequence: TGCAGCGGGGGGAACGGGGGCGCACTCGCTGAAGCTTTCTTT.

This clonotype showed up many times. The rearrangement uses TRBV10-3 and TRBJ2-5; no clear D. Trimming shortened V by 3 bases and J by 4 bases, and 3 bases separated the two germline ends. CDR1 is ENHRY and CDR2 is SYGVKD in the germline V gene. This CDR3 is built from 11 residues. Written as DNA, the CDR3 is TGTGCCATCAGTGAATCAGAGACCCAGTACTTC. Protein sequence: CAISESETQYF.

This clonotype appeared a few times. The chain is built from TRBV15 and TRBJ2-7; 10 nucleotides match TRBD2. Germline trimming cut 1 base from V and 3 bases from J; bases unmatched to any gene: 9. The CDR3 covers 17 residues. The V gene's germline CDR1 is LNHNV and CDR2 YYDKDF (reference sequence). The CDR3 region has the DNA TGTGCCACCAGCAGAGTTGGGACTAGCGCCAGAATCTACGAGCAGTACTTC. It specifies CATSRVGTSARIYEQYF.

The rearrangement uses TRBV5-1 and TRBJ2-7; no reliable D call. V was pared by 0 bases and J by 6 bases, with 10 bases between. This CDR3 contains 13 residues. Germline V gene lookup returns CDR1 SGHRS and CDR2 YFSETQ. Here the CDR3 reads CASSLGGPVEQYF. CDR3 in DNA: TGCGCCAGCAGCTTGGGTGGTCCGGTCGAGCAGTACTTC.

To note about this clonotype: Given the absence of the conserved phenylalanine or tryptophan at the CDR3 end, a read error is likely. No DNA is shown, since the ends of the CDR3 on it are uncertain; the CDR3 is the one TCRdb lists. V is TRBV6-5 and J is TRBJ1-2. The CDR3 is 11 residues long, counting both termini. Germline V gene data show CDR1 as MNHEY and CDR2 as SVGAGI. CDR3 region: CASSYGGGSSY.

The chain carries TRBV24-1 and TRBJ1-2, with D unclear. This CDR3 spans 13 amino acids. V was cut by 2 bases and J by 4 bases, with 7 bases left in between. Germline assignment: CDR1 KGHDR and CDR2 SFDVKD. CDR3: CATSDSRVYGYTF. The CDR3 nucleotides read TGTGCCACCAGTGATTCCCGGGTCTATGGCTACACCTTC.